A few counts support the clone carrying this T cell receptor (beta chain). Its antigen remains unidentified. PCR primers comprised 60 Vbeta and 13 Jbeta primers. Using immunoSEQ multiplex PCR, the repertoire was profiled, and TCRdb retains in-frame clones only, with some absent. Of about 90,000 clones in the sample, roughly 79% are singletons; the top ten hold approximately 0.56%. The sample comes from a study of cytomegalovirus exposure and HLA in healthy donors. Overall study findings and caveats: In a later analysis, at a false discovery rate of 0.05, approximately 16,000 TCR beta sequences were associated with HLA alleles. Rare TCR sequences dominated, though some public TCRs recurred in many donors. Most likely, a cluster of highly shared sequence variants arose as a sequencing artifact. When presence/absence was analysed, sequencing depth was taken to be roughly uniform across donors.

The sequence was obtained from a man aged 25-40 years in good health and CMV-seronegative. The specimen was PBMCs.

CDR3 protein: CASSQARGQNYGYTF. CDR3 DNA: TGCGCCAGCAGCCAAGCCCGGGGACAGAACTATGGCTACACCTTC. V and J are TRBV4-1 and TRBJ1-2; 7 nucleotides align to TRBD1. V shed 1 base and J 2 bases; nucleotides not matched to a gene: 4. Germline CDR1 is MGHRA and CDR2 is YSYEKL. The CDR3 spans 15 residues.